A selection of T cell receptor beta chains follows, all from one sample in a study of OX40 agonist ivuxolimab in advanced cancers. TCRdb keeps only in-frame clones here, not all; method: immunoSEQ multiplex PCR. Among around 74,000 clones listed, over 75% were seen once. The specimen comprised CD4+ or CD8+ T cells sorted from blood, sampled in a trial of the OX40 agonist ivuxolimab. These receptors were taken from an adult with an advanced solid tumor such as melanoma, head and neck, liver or kidney cancer. Both conserved end residues are part of each CDR3. The D gene is left open where the match is weak. Clone size, where shown, is once, few, many, or a class for clones that have expanded.

TRBJ2-1	TRBV18	.	.	CASSPEGGRNEQFF	TGTGCCAGCTCACCCGAAGGGGGGCGTAATGAGCAGTTCTTC
TRBJ1-2	TRBV7-9	.	.	CASSLAWNYGYTF	TGTGCCAGCAGCTTAGCCTGGAACTATGGCTACACCTTC
TRBJ1-2	TRBV6-6	.	.	CASSWGRSNYGYTF	TGTGCCAGCAGTTGGGGACGGAGTAACTATGGCTACACCTTC
TRBJ2-7	TRBV10-3	.	.	CAIRGAGASSYEQYF	TGTGCCATCAGAGGGGCCGGGGCAAGCTCCTACGAGCAGTACTTC
TRBJ2-5	TRBV9	TRBD2	.	CASSYLPGGEETQYF	TGTGCCAGCAGCTACCTGCCGGGGGGGGAAGAGACCCAGTACTTC
TRBJ1-2	TRBV5-1	TRBD1	.	CASSSWTGGGYGCTF	TGCGCCAGCAGCTCGTGGACAGGAGGTGGCTATGGGTGCACCTTC
TRBJ2-5	TRBV7-2	TRBD2	once	CASSPVAGVRETQYF	TGTGCCAGCAGTCCGGTAGCGGGGGTAAGAGAGACCCAGTACTTC
TRBJ2-4	TRBV27	TRBD2	.	CASSSRGSGGTLAKNIQYF	TGTGCCAGCAGTTCCCGGGGTAGCGGGGGAACCCTAGCCAAAAACATTCAGTACTTC
TRBJ2-1	TRBV5-8	TRBD2	.	CASRYLGSGGDEQFF	TGTGCCAGCAGGTACCTAGGATCCGGGGGGGATGAGCAGTTCTTC
TRBJ2-3	TRBV6-5	.	.	CASRSSGGRGDTQYF	TGTGCCAGCAGGTCCTCCGGGGGCAGGGGAGATACGCAGTATTTT
TRBJ1-6	TRBV6-1	.	few	CASSEEPPLHF	TGTGCCAGCAGTGAAGAACCACCCCTCCACTTT
TRBJ2-5	TRBV21-1	.	once	CASSFHRGRGETQYF	TGTGCCAGCAGCTTCCACAGGGGGCGCGGAGAGACCCAGTACTTC
TRBJ1-2	TRBV30	TRBD1	.	CAWSEGGSLYGYTF	TGTGCCTGGAGTGAAGGGGGCAGCCTTTATGGCTACACCTTC
TRBJ2-7	TRBV11-3	TRBD1	.	CASRFPRGQGYEQYF	TGTGCCAGCAGGTTCCCCCGGGGACAGGGCTACGAGCAGTACTTC
TRBJ1-1	TRBV6-5	.	.	CASHRGGRGTEAFF	TGTGCCAGCCATAGGGGGGGGAGGGGCACTGAAGCTTTCTTT
TRBJ2-5	TRBV7-2	.	.	CASSFSGDETQYF	TGTGCCAGCAGCTTTTCCGGGGATGAGACCCAGTACTTC
TRBJ1-2	TRBV6-5	.	few	CASSYSGAGYTF	TGTGCCAGCAGTTACTCCGGGGCTGGCTACACCTTC
TRBJ2-7	TRBV7-3	TRBD1	.	CASSLSQQGASGQYF	TGTGCCAGCAGCTTATCCCAACAGGGGGCTTCAGGGCAGTACTTC
TRBJ2-4	TRBV28	TRBD1	.	CASSGPRTGGGNIQYF	TGTGCCAGCAGTGGCCCGAGGACAGGGGGTGGAAACATTCAGTACTTC
TRBJ1-6	TRBV7-9	.	few	CASSLAGESPLHF	TGTGCCAGCAGCTTAGCGGGGGAGTCACCCCTCCACTTT
TRBJ1-3	TRBV7-2	.	.	CASSWDLSGNTIYF	TGTGCCAGCAGCTGGGACCTCTCTGGAAACACCATATATTTT
TRBJ1-1	TRBV5-5	.	.	CASSFQGNTEAFF	TGTGCCAGCAGCTTCCAGGGGAACACTGAAGCTTTCTTT
TRBJ2-2	TRBV29-1	.	.	CSVAWGARNGELFF	TGCAGCGTTGCGTGGGGGGCGCGGAACGGGGAGCTGTTTTTT
TRBJ1-5	TRBV5-4	TRBD1	.	CASSLAGQSDNQPQHF	TGTGCCAGCAGCTTGGCGGGACAGTCAGACAATCAGCCCCAGCATTTT
TRBJ2-1	TRBV7-9	.	.	CASSLASNEQFF	TGTGCCAGCAGCTTAGCATCAAATGAGCAGTTCTTC
TRBJ1-6	TRBV4-1	.	.	CASSQEGTGTTYNSPLHF	TGCGCCAGCAGCCAAGAAGGTACGGGGACAACCTATAATTCACCCCTCCACTTT
TRBJ2-5	TRBV5-4	.	.	CASSRGQETQYF	TGTGCCAGCAGCCGGGGGCAAGAGACCCAGTACTTC
TRBJ2-2	TRBV7-9	TRBD2	.	CASSFRGGNTGELFF	TGTGCCAGCAGCTTCCGCGGGGGTAACACCGGGGAGCTGTTTTTT
TRBJ1-2	TRBV7-8	.	.	CASSEGGWSEDGYTF	TGTGCCAGCAGCGAAGGGGGGTGGTCCGAAGATGGCTACACCTTC
TRBJ1-5	TRBV19	.	.	CASTSMQGSYQPQHF	TGTGCCAGTACCTCCATGCAGGGGTCTTATCAGCCCCAGCATTTT
TRBJ1-1	TRBV6-5	TRBD1	once	CASTIPGQGTEAFF	TGTGCCAGCACCATCCCGGGACAGGGCACTGAAGCTTTCTTT
TRBJ2-3	TRBV7-3	.	few	CASSLASHDTQYF	TGTGCCAGCAGCTTAGCTAGCCACGATACGCAGTATTTT
TRBJ2-5	TRBV4-3	.	.	CASSQGAGPQETQYF	TGCGCCAGCAGCCAGGGAGCAGGGCCGCAAGAGACCCAGTACTTC